The following is a TCR beta chain sequence with its context. The age range of participants was about 18 to 100 years, with residence in about two dozen US areas. Cohort 3 recovery required two negative PCRs, clearance, or symptom resolution. Per the authors' pipeline: Nucleated cell counts were estimated from reference gene primer amplification. TCRdb's copy holds only in-frame clones and misses some; the assay was immunoSEQ multiplex PCR. V, J and clone size were drawn from that table, and D and trimming were deduced from the DNA. The sample records roughly 300,000 clones, 87% being singletons. The data are from a study of blood T cell repertoires in COVID-19. Looking at the study overall: The study drew acute and convalescent COVID-19 samples from the United States, Italy and Spain.

This TCR was recovered from a woman aged 25 to 45 who had recovered from COVID-19. The sequenced material came from PBMCs or T cells enriched from blood (not recorded which).

The CDR3 coding sequence is TGTGCCAGCAGTAATAACTATGAAGGCTACACCTTC. Translation gives CASSNNYEGYTF. V gene TRBV6-5 combines with J gene TRBJ1-2; D gene unclear. The CDR3 spans 12 residues. Trimming removed 5 bases at V and 8 bases at J, with 12 bases between. CDR1 is MNHEY, CDR2 SVGAGI, per germline.